A single sample is the source of the 17 T cell receptor beta chains below, sequenced in a study of cytomegalovirus exposure and HLA in healthy donors. The PCR ran on 60 Vbeta and 13 Jbeta primers. This table comes from immunoSEQ multiplex PCR, and its TCRdb copy is limited to in-frame clones, with some not included. The repertoire holds 120,000 to 150,000 clones, with 70% to 85% as singletons. The material sequenced was PBMCs. The receptors stem from a man in his forties in good health and CMV-seronegative.

The V gene is TRBV10-2, the J gene TRBJ2-5; 9 bases match TRBD1. Near its end, the DNA agrees better with TRBJ2-7, so the J call may be wrong. CDR1 is WSHSY and CDR2 is SAAADI in the germline V gene. CDR3 length equals 15 residues. The CDR3 DNA reads as TGCGCCAGCATTCCCGGGACAGGGTTAGCCTACGAGCAGTACTTC. Protein: CASIPGTGLAYEQYF.

The chain is built from TRBV2 and TRBJ2-7; 12 bases match TRBD2. The CDR3 length is 17 residues. In germline, CDR1 is SNHLY, CDR2 FYNNEI. V dropped 4 bases and J dropped 3; count of bases not matched to a gene: 10. The DNA for the CDR3 is TGTGCCAGCAGTGCTAGCGGGAGGGCCCAAGGGTTCTACGAGCAGTACTTC. Translation: CASSASGRAQGFYEQYF. The variable domain in full, completed from reference TRBV2 and TRBJ2-7, reads EPEVTQTPSHQVTQMGQEVILRCVPISNHLYFYWYRQILGQKVEFLVSFYNNEISEKSEIFDDQFSVERPDGSNFTLKIRSTKLEDSAMYFCASSASGRAQGFYEQYFGPGTRLTVT.

This clone was picked up one time. The genes are TRBV19 and TRBJ1-5, with TRBD1 matching over 9 bases. The V and J ends lost 9 bases and 8 bases, in that order; junction bases with no gene match: 8. The CDR3 is 13 amino acids. Germline lookup yields CDR1 LNHDA and CDR2 SQIVND (reference sequence). The CDR3 reads CASGTGGKEPQHF. DNA of the CDR3: TGTGCCAGCGGAACAGGGGGCAAAGAGCCCCAGCATTTT.

The gene calls are TRBV6-1 and TRBJ2-1; D remains ambiguous. V was clipped by 9 bases and J by 0 bases, with 15 bases between them. The germline CDR1 and CDR2 sequences are MNHNS and SASEGT. The CDR3 runs to 15 residues. The CDR3 loop reads CARRTERVSYNEQFF. The CDR3 DNA follows: TGTGCCAGGCGAACGGAGCGCGTCTCCTACAATGAGCAGTTCTTC.

V gene TRBV9 combines with J gene TRBJ2-1; TRBD2 is a possible D gene (6 bases). Germline V gives CDR1 SGDLS, CDR2 YYNGEE. Deletions cut 3 bases from V and 0 bases from J, with 10 bases between. The CDR3 contains 15 residues. For the CDR3, the DNA is TGTGCCAGCAGCGCCTTTAGCGGCTCCTACAATGAGCAGTTCTTC. Translated, it gives CASSAFSGSYNEQFF.

The V and J genes are TRBV10-3 and TRBJ2-3; 9 bases match TRBD1. CDR3 size: 17 residues. The germline CDR1 and CDR2 sequences are ENHRY and SYGVKD. V lost 3 bases and J lost 0; bases outside the gene matches: 7. The CDR3 region is CAISESTGTGSTDTQYF. In DNA, the CDR3 is TGTGCCATCAGTGAATCGACCGGGACAGGGAGCACAGATACGCAGTATTTT.

J is TRBJ2-1 and V is TRBV19; perhaps TRBD2 as D (6 bases). The V end lost 6 bases, the J end lost 10 bases, and 25 bases lay between the germline ends. The CDR3 sequence is 16 residues long. The germline V gene encodes CDR1 LNHDA and CDR2 SQIVND (reference sequence). CDR3 amino acids: CASRPNLLGRAGEQFF. The CDR3 DNA follows: TGTGCCAGTAGACCAAACCTATTGGGACGGGCGGGAGAGCAGTTCTTC.

V gene TRBV28 combines with J gene TRBJ2-7, with D perhaps matching TRBD2 (6 bases). V was shortened by 7 bases and J by 6 bases, with 19 bases between the two germline ends. CDR1 MDHEN and CDR2 SYDVKM come from the germline V gene. This CDR3 comprises 14 residues. CDR3 protein: CASIPGGDVSEQYF. Written as DNA, the CDR3 is TGTGCCAGCATCCCCGGAGGGGACGTGAGCGAGCAGTACTTC.

This clone was seen a few times. This chain connects TRBV2 to TRBJ2-6, with 9 nucleotides matching TRBD1. V was pared by 6 bases and J by 0 bases, with 6 bases of the junction left unmatched. CDR1 SNHLY and CDR2 FYNNEI come from the germline V gene. The CDR3 runs 17 residues. The CDR3 DNA reads as TGTGCCAGCAGGGGGACAGGGTCCTTCTCTGGGGCCAACGTCCTGACTTTC. Translation: CASRGTGSFSGANVLTF.

The gene calls are TRBV19 and TRBJ2-7; TRBD1 agrees at 8 bases. Per germline, CDR1 LNHDA and CDR2 SQIVND (reference sequence). Losses at the gene ends were 6 bases for V and 3 bases for J; bases not matched to a gene: 4. CDR3 length equals 13 residues. DNA for the CDR3: TGTGCCAGTAGCCCGGGGACAGGCTACGAGCAGTACTTC. This gives the protein CASSPGTGYEQYF.

The J gene is TRBJ2-1, the V gene TRBV27; the match to TRBD2 covers 10 bases. Germline V gene lookup returns CDR1 MNHEY and CDR2 SMNVEV (reference sequence). Losses at the gene ends were 7 bases for V and 9 bases for J; bases not matched to a gene: 6. This CDR3 contains 13 residues. The CDR3 region has the DNA TGTGCCAGCACCCTAGCGGGAGCGGTTGAGCAGTTCTTC. Encoded protein: CASTLAGAVEQFF.

The CDR3 nucleotides read TGTGCCAGCAGCCCTTCCGGGACAGGGGGCGCTGGGAACACTGAAGCTTTCTTT. This translates into CASSPSGTGGAGNTEAFF. The J gene is TRBJ1-1, the V gene TRBV7-9; 12 positions agree with TRBD1. V lost 5 bases, J lost 1 base, and 11 bases stayed unmatched. Germline values: CDR1 SEHNR, CDR2 FQNEAQ (reference sequence). The CDR3 is made up of 18 amino acids.

This chain connects TRBV7-6 to TRBJ2-7; 7 nucleotides match TRBD2. V lost 7 bases, J lost 5 bases, and 17 bases stayed unmatched. The germline gives CDR1 SGHVS, CDR2 FNYEAQ. The CDR3 consists of 16 residues. DNA of the CDR3: TGTGCCAGCACTCTCTACTCCTCGGCGGGAGTCCACGAGCAGTACTTC. It is translated as CASTLYSSAGVHEQYF.

For this clone: A read error may account for a junction end that differs from germline. This chain links TRBV6-5 with TRBJ2-4; 7 bases align to TRBD1. The V gene's germline CDR1 is MNHEY and CDR2 SVGAGI. This CDR3 comprises 15 residues. The CDR3 nucleotides read TGTGCCAGCAGTACCCGACAGGGCGCCAAAAACAGTCAGTACTTC. Encoded protein: CASSTRQGAKNSQYF.

Remarks on this clone: The junction departs from germline at one end; a sequencing error may be responsible. In the same sample, other DNA sequences code for this CDR3. This chain uses TRBV7-9 with TRBJ2-5; 14 bases map to TRBD2. Germline V gene data show CDR1 as SEHNR and CDR2 as FQNEAQ (reference sequence). The CDR3 spans 17 residues. This CDR3 reads CASSSWTSGGTWETQYF. CDR3 DNA sequence: TGTGCCAGCAGCTCTTGGACTAGCGGGGGGACATGGGAGACCCAATACTTC.

This chain connects TRBV4-2 to TRBJ2-7; 11 bases align to TRBD2. This CDR3 contains 16 residues. CDR1 and CDR2 (germline): LGHNA, YNFKEQ. The junction had 5 bases not matched to a gene; V was cut back by 0 bases and J by 4 bases. This chain's CDR3 is CASSQDRGTSGYEQYF. Written as DNA, the CDR3 is TGTGCCAGCAGCCAAGATCGGGGGACTAGCGGTTACGAGCAGTACTTC.

The chain joins TRBV19 to TRBJ1-2; D is unclear. Germline assignment: CDR1 LNHDA and CDR2 SQIVND (reference sequence). Trimming removed 7 bases from V and 8 bases from J, with 23 bases in between. The CDR3 runs to 15 residues. CDR3 sequence: CASNPGRSRRSGYTF. The CDR3 nucleotides are TGTGCCAGTAACCCGGGAAGGAGTCGGAGGTCGGGCTACACCTTC. The full variable domain, its missing parts supplied by reference TRBV19 and TRBJ1-2, is DGGITQSPKYLFRKEGQNVTLSCEQNLNHDAMYWYRQDPGQGLRLIYYSQIVNDFQKGDIAEGYSVSREKKESFPLTVTSAQKNPTAFYLCASNPGRSRRSGYTFGSGTRLTVV.